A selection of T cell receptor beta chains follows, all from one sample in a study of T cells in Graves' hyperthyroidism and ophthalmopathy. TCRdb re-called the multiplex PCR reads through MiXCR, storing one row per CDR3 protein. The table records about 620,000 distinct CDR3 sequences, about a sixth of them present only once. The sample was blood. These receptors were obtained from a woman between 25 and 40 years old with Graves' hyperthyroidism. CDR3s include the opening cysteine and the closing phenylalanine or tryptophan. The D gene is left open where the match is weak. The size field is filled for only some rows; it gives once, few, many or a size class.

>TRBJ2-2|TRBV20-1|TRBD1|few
TGCAGTGCCCCGACGGGGACAGGGGGCTTCACCGGGGAGCTGTTTTTT
CSAPTGTGGFTGELFF
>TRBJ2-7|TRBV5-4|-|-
TGTGCCAGCAGCTTCGCCGGGCAGGATAACGAGCAGTACTTC
CASSFAGQDNEQYF
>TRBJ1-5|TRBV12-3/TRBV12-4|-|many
TGTGCCAGCAGTTTAGGCAGGGCCAATCAGCCCCAGCATTTT
CASSLGRANQPQHF
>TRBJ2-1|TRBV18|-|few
TGTGCCAGCTCACCACAGACCTACAATGAGCAGTTCTTC
CASSPQTYNEQFF
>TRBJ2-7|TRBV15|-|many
TGTGCCACCAGCAGAGATTTGGACAGCTCCTACGAGCAGTACTTC
CATSRDLDSSYEQYF
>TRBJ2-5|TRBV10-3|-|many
TGTGCCATCAGTGTTGGAGGGATGGATGAGACCCAGTACTTC
CAISVGGMDETQYF
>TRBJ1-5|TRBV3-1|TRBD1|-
TGTGCCAGCAGCCAGAGGACAGGTTATCAGCCCCAGCATTTT
CASSQRTGYQPQHF
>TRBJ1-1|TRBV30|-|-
TGTGCCGGGAATCAGGACACTGAAGCTTTCTTT
CAGNQDTEAFF
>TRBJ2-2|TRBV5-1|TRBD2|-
TGCGCCAGCAGCTTGGGACTAGCGATCGCCGGGGAGCTGTTTTTT
CASSLGLAIAGELFF
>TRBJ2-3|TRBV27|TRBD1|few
TGTGCCAGCAGGGCCGGGACAGGGTTGGGTGGCACAGATACGCAGTATTTT
CASRAGTGLGGTDTQYF
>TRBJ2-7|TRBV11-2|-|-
TGTGCCAGCAGCTTACAGACTTCGTCCTGGAGCGAGCAGTACTTC
CASSLQTSSWSEQYF
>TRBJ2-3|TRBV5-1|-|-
TGCGCCAGCAGCTTGGAGGTTGGTAGGACAGATACGCAGTATTTT
CASSLEVGRTDTQYF
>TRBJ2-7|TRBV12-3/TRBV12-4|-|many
TGTGCCAGCACCAACGGGAACGAGCAGTACTTC
CASTNGNEQYF
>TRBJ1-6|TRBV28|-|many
TGTGCCAGCCGAGAGTTGGACAGTTATAATTCACCCCTCCACTTT
CASRELDSYNSPLHF
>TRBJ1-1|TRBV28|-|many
TGTGCCAGCAAGTGGGTGGGAACTGAAGCTTTCTTT
CASKWVGTEAFF
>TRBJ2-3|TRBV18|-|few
TGTGCCATCCCATTCGGGGCGGGCACAGATACGCAGTATTTT
CAIPFGAGTDTQYF
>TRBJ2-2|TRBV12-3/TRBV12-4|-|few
TGTGCCAGCAAAGGCCGGAACACCGGGGAGCTGTTTTTT
CASKGRNTGELFF
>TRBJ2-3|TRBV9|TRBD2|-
TGTGCCAGCAGCTTAGCGGGAGGCCCCCCCACAGATACGCAGTATTTT
CASSLAGGPPTDTQYF
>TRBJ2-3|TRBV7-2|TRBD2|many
TGTGCCAGCAGCTTAACCAGCGGGATCACAGATACGCAGTATTTT
CASSLTSGITDTQYF
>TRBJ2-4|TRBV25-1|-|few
TGTGCCAGCAGTGAATCGAGCACCCGGTCGGGCAAAAACATTCAGTACTTC
CASSESSTRSGKNIQYF
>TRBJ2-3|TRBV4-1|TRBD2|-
TGCGCCAGCAGCCAAGATGCGGCGGGAGGCACAGATACGCAGTATTTT
CASSQDAAGGTDTQYF
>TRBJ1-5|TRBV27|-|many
TGTGCCAGCAGCTCAGGACATTTCGGCCCGAATCAGCCCCAGCATTTT
CASSSGHFGPNQPQHF
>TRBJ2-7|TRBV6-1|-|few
TGTGCCAGCAGTAAAAGGGGACCCCAAAGCTCCTACGAGCAGTACTTC
CASSKRGPQSSYEQYF
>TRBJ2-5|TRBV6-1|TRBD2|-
TGTGCCAGCAGCCCCGGGACTAGCGCGGAGACCCAGTACTTC
CASSPGTSAETQYF
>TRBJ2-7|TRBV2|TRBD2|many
TGTGCCAGCAGAGGAAGTAATGGACTAGCGGGTGAGCAGTACTTC
CASRGSNGLAGEQYF
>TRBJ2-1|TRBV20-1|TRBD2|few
TGCAGTGCCCTGATAGCGGGAGGCCAGGATGAGCAGTTCTTC
CSALIAGGQDEQFF
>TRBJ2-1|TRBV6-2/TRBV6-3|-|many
TGTGCCAGCAGTTACTCGACTATCAATGAGCAGTTCTTC
CASSYSTINEQFF
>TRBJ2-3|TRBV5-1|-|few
TGCGCCAGCAGCTTGATTAGGGAAACATCTGATACGCAGTATTTT
CASSLIRETSDTQYF
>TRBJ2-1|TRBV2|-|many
TGTGCCGGCTTTATCAAGAGCGGGAATGAGCAGTTCTTC
CAGFIKSGNEQFF
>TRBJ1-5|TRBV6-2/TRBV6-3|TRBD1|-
TGTGCCAGCAGACCTAGGACAGGGGGCAATCAGCCCCAGCATTTT
CASRPRTGGNQPQHF
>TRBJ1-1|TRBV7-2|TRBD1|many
TGTGCCAGCAGCGCGACAGGGGGCAGGACTGAAGCTTTCTTT
CASSATGGRTEAFF
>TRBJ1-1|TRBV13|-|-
TGTGCCAGCAGCTCCTCGCAGGGTCTAGGTACTGAAGCTTTCTTT
CASSSSQGLGTEAFF
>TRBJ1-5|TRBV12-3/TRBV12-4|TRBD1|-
TGTGCCAGCAGGGGGGGGACAGACAGCAATCAGCCCCAGCATTTT
CASRGGTDSNQPQHF
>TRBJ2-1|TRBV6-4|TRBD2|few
TGTGCCAGCAGTGACTCCCGGGACTACAGTGGTGAGCAGTTCTTC
CASSDSRDYSGEQFF
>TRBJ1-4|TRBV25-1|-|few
TGTGCCAGCAGTGATCGGGACGGTCAGGGGCCTGAAAAACTGTTTTTT
CASSDRDGQGPEKLFF
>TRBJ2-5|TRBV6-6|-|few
TGTGCCAGCAGTTACTCCTCGGACGGGTCCGGGGGGACCCAGTACTTC
CASSYSSDGSGGTQYF
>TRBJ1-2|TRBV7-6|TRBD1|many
TGTGCCAGCAGCCCTCAGACAGGGAGCTATGGCTACACCTTC
CASSPQTGSYGYTF